Below, one TCR beta chain is given with its context. This table comes from immunoSEQ multiplex PCR, and its TCRdb copy is limited to in-frame clones, with some not included. The repertoire has about 88,000 clones, about 71% of them found once; the top ten carry approximately 25%. Germline assignment: CDR1 LNHDA and CDR2 SQIVND (reference sequence). The CDR3 has 16 residues. The V gene end was trimmed by 5 bases and the J gene end by 6 bases; junction bases not matched to a gene: 14. This sample is drawn from a study of blood T cell repertoires in COVID-19. Specimen: peripheral blood. The J gene is TRBJ1-2, the V gene TRBV19, with 8 bases matching TRBD1. The sequence derives from a woman aged 55-70 years in a cohort sampled during active or convalescent COVID-19. CDR3 sequence reads: CASSPWDRKYFDGYTF. The DNA for the CDR3 is TGTGCCAGTAGTCCGTGGGACAGGAAATATTTCGATGGCTACACCTTC.